This TCR beta chain emerged from a study of T cells in Graves' hyperthyroidism and ophthalmopathy. This clonotype occurred many times. Its antigen remains unidentified. V lost 2 bases and J lost 6; bases outside the gene matches: 6. The germline gives CDR1 SGHNT, CDR2 YENEEA. The CDR3 loop spans 15 amino acids. TCR beta CDR3 regions were amplified from RNA transcripts. A first-round RT-PCR of the TCR CDR3 used the HTBI primer set. Using its own MiXCR run on the multiplex PCR reads, TCRdb lists one record per CDR3 protein. The sample has over 700,000 distinct CDR3 sequences; roughly a sixth are singletons. General observations from the study: Most thyroid clonotypes with frequency above 0.001 were detected in blood.

Clinical symptoms, serum thyroxine, TRAb, thyroid ultrasound and orbital computed tomography established diagnosis. Initially, at the first diagnosis of hyperthyroidism and before any ophthalmopathy symptoms, blood was sampled. The PBMCs were taken from approximately 9.7 ml of fresh peripheral blood. The sequence was obtained from a woman aged 50 to 60 with Graves' hyperthyroidism that later progressed to Graves' ophthalmopathy. Sequencing was done on a sample of blood. The chain couples TRBV11-3 to TRBJ2-1; TRBD2 matches at 8 bases. The CDR3 protein is CASSLFAGGGNEQFF. In nucleotides, the CDR3 is TGTGCCAGCAGCTTATTCGCGGGGGGTGGCAATGAGCAGTTCTTC.